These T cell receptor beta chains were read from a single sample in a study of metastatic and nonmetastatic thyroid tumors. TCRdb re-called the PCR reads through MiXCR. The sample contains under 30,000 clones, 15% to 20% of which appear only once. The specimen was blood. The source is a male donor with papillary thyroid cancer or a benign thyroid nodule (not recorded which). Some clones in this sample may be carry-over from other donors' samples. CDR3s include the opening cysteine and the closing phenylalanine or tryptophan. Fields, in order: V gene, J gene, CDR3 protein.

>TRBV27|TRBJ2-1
CASKLWASGRNEQFF
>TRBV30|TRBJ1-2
CAWRNPGYEVNGYTF
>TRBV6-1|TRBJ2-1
CASRAHQRVGHNEQFF
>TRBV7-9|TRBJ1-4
CASSLARLGANEKLFF
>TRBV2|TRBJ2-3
CASNPDTQYF
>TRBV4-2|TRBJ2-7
CASSGSVRTYEQYF
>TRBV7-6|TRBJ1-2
CASSEEVAGVYGYTF
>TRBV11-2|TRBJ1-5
CASSQGRISNQPQHF
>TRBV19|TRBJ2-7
CASSTSRTGGIYEQYF
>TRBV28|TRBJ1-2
CASSSWTDYGYTF
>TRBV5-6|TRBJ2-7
CASSTHLGDTYEQYF
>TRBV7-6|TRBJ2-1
CASSLGAVNEQFF
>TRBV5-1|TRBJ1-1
CASSLGQAEAFF
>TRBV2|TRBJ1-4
CASSDEREGEKLFF
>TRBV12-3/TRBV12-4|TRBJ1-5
CASSSIGWAVNQPQHF
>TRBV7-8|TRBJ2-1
CASSLRAGVSNGEQFF
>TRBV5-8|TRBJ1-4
CASSGPPHTTNEKLFF
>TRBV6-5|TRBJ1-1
CASSYSPRTVNTEAFF
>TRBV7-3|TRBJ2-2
CASSLATGGAGELFF
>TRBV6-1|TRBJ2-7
CASSEVSAPTYEQYF
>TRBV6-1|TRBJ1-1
CASSELDNTEAFF
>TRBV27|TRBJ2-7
CASSLSGLPLYEQYF
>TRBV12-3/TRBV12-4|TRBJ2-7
CASSPRGGGSSYEQYF
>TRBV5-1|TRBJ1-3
CASSLALITGAGNTIYF
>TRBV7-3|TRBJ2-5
CASSLQVAETQYF
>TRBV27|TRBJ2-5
CASIPRDRGLGGETQYF
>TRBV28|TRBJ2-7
CASSETDYEQYF
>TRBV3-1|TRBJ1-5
CASSQATGVNQPQHF
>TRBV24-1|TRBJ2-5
CATSASAETQYF
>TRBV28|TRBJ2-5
CASSLLSWAKSGSGETQYF